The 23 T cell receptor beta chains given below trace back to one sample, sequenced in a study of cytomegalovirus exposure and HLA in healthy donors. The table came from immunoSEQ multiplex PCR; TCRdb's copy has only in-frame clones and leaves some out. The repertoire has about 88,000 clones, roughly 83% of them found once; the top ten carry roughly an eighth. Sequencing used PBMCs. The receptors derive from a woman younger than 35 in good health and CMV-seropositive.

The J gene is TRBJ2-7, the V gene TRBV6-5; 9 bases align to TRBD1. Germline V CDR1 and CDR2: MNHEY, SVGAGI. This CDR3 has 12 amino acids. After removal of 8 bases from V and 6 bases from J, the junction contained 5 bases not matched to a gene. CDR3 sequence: CASFRQGGEQYF. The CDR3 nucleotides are TGTGCCAGCTTCAGACAGGGGGGCGAGCAGTACTTC.

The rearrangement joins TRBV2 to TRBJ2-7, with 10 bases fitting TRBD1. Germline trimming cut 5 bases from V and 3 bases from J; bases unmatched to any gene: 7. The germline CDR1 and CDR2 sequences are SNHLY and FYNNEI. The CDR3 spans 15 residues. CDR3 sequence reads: CASSSGTGDLYEQYF. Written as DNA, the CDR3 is TGTGCCAGCAGTAGTGGGACAGGGGATCTCTACGAGCAGTACTTC. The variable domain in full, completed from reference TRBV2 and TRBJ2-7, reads EPEVTQTPSHQVTQMGQEVILRCVPISNHLYFYWYRQILGQKVEFLVSFYNNEISEKSEIFDDQFSVERPDGSNFTLKIRSTKLEDSAMYFCASSSGTGDLYEQYFGPGTRLTVT.

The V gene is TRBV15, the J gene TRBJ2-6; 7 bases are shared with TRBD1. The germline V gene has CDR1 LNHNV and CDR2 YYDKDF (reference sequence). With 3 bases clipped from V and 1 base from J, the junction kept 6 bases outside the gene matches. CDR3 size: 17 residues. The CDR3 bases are TGTGCCACCAGCAGCCGGGACAGCATGTCTGGGGCCAACGTCCTGACTTTC. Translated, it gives CATSSRDSMSGANVLTF.

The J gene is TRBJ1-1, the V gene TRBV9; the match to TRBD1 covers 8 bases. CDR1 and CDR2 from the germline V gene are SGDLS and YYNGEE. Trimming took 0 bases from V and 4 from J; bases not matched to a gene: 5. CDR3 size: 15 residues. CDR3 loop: CASSVDQGAVTEAFF. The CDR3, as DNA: TGTGCCAGCAGCGTAGATCAGGGGGCGGTCACTGAAGCTTTCTTT. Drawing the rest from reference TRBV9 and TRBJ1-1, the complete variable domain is DSGVTQTPKHLITATGQRVTLRCSPRSGDLSVYWYQQSLDQGLQFLIQYYNGEERAKGNILERFSAQQFPDLHSELNLSSLELGDSALYFCASSVDQGAVTEAFFGQGTRLTVV.

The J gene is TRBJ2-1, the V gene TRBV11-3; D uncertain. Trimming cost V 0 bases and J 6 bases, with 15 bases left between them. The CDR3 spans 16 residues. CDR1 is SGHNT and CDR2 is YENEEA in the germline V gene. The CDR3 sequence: CASSLDRSRPGNEQFF. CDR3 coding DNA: TGTGCCAGCAGCTTAGACCGGTCCCGGCCGGGCAATGAGCAGTTCTTC.

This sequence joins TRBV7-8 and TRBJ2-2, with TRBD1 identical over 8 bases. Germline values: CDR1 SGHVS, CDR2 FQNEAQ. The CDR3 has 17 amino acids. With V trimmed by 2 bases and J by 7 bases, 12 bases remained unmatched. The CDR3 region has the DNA TGTGCCAGCAGCTTATATGCCTGGACAGGGTTGGGCGGGGAGCTGTTTTTT. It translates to CASSLYAWTGLGGELFF.

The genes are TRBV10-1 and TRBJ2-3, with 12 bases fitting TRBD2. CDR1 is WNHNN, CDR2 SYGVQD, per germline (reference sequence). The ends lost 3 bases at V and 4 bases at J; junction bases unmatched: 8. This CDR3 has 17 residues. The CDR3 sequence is CASSDLRLAGDADTQYF. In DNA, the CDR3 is TGCGCCAGCAGTGACCTGCGACTAGCGGGGGATGCAGATACGCAGTATTTT.

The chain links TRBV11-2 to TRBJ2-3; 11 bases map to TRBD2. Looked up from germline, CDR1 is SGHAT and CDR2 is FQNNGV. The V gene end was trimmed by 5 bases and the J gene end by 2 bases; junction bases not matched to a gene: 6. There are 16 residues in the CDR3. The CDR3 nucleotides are TGTGCCAGCAGCCCGGCTAGCGGGGGGCTCACAGATACGCAGTATTTT. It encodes CASSPASGGLTDTQYF.

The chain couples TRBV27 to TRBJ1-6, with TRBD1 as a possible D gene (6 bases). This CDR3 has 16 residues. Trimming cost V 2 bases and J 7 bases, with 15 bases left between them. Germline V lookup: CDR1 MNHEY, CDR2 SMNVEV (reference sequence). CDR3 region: CASSLETGKANSPLHF. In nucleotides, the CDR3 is TGTGCCAGCAGTTTAGAAACAGGGAAGGCAAATTCACCCCTCCACTTT.

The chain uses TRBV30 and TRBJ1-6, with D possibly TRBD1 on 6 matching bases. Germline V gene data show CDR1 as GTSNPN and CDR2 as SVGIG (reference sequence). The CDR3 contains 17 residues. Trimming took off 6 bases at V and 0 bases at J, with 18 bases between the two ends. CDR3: CACRRWRQDSYNSPLHF. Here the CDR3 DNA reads TGTGCCTGCCGACGCTGGCGACAGGACTCCTATAATTCACCCCTCCACTTT.

The CDR3 region is CASSLLGTGVVDTQYF. The DNA of the CDR3 is TGTGCCAGCAGTTTATTAGGGACAGGGGTGGTTGATACGCAGTATTTT. This rearrangement joins TRBV28 to TRBJ2-3, with 10 bases that match TRBD1. The CDR3 is 16 amino acids. Germline CDR1 and CDR2: MDHEN and SYDVKM. The trim removed 1 base at V and 6 bases at J, leaving 7 bases unmatched.

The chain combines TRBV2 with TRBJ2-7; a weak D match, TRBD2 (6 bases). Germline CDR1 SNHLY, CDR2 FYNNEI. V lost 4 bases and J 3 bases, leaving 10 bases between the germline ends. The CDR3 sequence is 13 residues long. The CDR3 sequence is CASSVGGDYEQYF. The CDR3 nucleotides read TGTGCCAGCAGTGTGGGCGGGGACTACGAGCAGTACTTC.

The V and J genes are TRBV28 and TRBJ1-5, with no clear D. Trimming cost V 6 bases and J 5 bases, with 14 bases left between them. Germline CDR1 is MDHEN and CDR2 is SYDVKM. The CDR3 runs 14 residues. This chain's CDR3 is CASSPPRGDQPQHF. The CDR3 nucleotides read TGTGCCAGCAGCCCTCCCCGGGGAGATCAGCCCCAGCATTTT.

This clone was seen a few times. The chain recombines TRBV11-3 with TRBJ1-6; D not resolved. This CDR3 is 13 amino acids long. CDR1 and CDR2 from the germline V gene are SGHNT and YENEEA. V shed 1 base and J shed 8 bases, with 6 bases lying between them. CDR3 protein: CASSLGPDSPLHF. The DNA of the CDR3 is TGTGCCAGCAGCTTAGGGCCTGATTCACCCCTCCACTTT.

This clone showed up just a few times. CDR3 loop: CASSLSGTALREQYF. CDR3 nucleotides: TGTGCCAGCAGCTTATCCGGGACAGCGCTTAGGGAGCAGTACTTC. The gene calls are TRBV7-9 and TRBJ2-7; TRBD1 aligns across 7 bases. Germline assignment: CDR1 SEHNR and CDR2 FQNEAQ (reference sequence). Trimming took 2 bases from V and 7 from J; bases not matched to a gene: 11. The CDR3 is 15 amino acids.

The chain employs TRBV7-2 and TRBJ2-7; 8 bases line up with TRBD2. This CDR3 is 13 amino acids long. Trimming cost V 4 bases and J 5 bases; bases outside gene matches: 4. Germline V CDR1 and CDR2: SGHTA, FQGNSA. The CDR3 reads CASSSTSAHEQYF. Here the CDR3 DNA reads TGTGCCAGCAGCTCGACTAGCGCCCACGAGCAGTACTTC.

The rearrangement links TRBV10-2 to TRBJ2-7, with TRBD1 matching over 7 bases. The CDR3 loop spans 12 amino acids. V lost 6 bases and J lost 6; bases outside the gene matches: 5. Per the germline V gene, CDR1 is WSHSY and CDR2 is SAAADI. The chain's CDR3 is CASRTTGPEQYF. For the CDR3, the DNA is TGCGCCAGCAGGACGACAGGGCCCGAGCAGTACTTC.

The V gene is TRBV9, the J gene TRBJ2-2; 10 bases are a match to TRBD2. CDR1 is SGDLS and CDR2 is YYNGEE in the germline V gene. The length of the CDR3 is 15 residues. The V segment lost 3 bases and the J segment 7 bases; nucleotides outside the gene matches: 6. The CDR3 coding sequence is TGTGCCAGCAGCGCGAGCGGGGGGGCTGACGGGGAGCTGTTTTTT. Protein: CASSASGGADGELFF.

CDR3 residues: CASSLGGRANQPQHF. CDR3 in DNA: TGTGCCAGCAGCTTAGGAGGCAGGGCGAATCAGCCCCAGCATTTT. This chain connects TRBV13 to TRBJ1-5; maybe TRBD1 (5 bases). The length of the CDR3 is 15 residues. Germline V gene lookup returns CDR1 PRHDT and CDR2 FYEKMQ (reference sequence). The germline V and J ends were trimmed by 0 bases and 4 bases, with 10 bases remaining between them. The full variable domain, rest sourced from reference TRBV13 and TRBJ1-5, is AAGVIQSPRHLIKEKRETATLKCYPIPRHDTVYWYQQGPGQDPQFLISFYEKMQSDKGSIPDRFSAQQFSDYHSELNMSSLELGDSALYFCASSLGGRANQPQHFGDGTRLSIL.

The CDR3 is CASSDLQGSTGELFF. In DNA form, the CDR3 reads TGTGCCAGCAGTGATCTCCAGGGAAGCACCGGGGAGCTGTTTTTT. J is TRBJ2-2 and V is TRBV6-1, with TRBD1 as a possible D gene (5 bases). The CDR3 runs 15 residues. Trimming pared 3 bases from V and 4 bases from J, leaving 12 bases between. Germline V gene sequence: CDR1 MNHNS, CDR2 SASEGT.

The CDR3 region is CASSLIGGQETQYF. The CDR3 DNA reads as TGTGCCAGCAGCTTAATCGGGGGGCAAGAGACCCAGTACTTC. The chain couples TRBV7-3 to TRBJ2-5; TRBD2 matches at 7 bases. Germline V gene data show CDR1 as SGHTA and CDR2 as FQGTGA. V lost 1 base and J lost 2; bases outside the gene matches: 1. The CDR3 runs 14 residues.

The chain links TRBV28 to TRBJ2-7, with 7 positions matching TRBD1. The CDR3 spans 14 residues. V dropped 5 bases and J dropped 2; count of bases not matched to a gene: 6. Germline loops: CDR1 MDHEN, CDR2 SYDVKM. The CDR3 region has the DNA TGTGCCAGCAGTCCAGGGACAGTTACCTACGAGCAGTACTTC. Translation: CASSPGTVTYEQYF.

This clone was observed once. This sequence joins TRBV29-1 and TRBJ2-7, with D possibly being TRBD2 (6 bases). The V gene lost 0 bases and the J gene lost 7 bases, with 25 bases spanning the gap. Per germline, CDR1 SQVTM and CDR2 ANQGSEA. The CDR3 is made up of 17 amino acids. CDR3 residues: CSVEDGGRASLPGEQYF. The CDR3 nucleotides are TGCAGCGTTGAAGATGGAGGGCGGGCTAGCCTACCGGGGGAGCAGTACTTC.